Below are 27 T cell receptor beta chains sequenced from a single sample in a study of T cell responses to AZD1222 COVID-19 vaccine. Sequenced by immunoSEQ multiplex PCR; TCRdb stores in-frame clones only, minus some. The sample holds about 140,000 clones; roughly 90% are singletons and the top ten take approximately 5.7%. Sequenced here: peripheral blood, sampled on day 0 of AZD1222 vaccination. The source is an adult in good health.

The CDR3, as DNA: TGTGCCAGCTCACCACATCCTTCGGGACAGGGTAATTCACCCCTCCACTTT. Its protein product is CASSPHPSGQGNSPLHF. The V call is TRBV18, the J call TRBJ1-6; the match to TRBD1 covers 9 bases. Per the germline V gene, CDR1 is KGHSH and CDR2 is LQKENI. The CDR3 covers 17 residues. V shed 1 base and J 6 bases; nucleotides not matched to a gene: 7.

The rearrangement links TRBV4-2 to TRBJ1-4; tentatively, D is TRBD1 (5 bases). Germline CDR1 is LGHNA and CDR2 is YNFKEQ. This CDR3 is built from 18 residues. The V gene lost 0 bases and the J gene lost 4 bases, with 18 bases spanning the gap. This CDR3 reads CASSQDLRGGRFNEKLFF. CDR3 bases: TGTGCCAGCAGCCAAGATCTTAGGGGTGGAAGATTTAATGAAAAACTGTTTTTT.

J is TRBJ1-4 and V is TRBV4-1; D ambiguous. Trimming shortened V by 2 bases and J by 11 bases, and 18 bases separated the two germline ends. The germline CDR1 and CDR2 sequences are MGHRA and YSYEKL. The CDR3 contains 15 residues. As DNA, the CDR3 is TGCGCCAGCAGCCAATCTGACCTGGAAATCCCGAAACTGTTTTTT. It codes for CASSQSDLEIPKLFF.

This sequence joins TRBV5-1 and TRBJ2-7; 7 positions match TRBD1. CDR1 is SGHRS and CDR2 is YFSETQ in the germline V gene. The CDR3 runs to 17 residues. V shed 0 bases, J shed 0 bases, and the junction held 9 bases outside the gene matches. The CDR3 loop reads CASSLGSGQILSYEQYF. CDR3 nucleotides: TGCGCCAGCAGCTTGGGTTCGGGACAGATTCTCTCCTACGAGCAGTACTTC.

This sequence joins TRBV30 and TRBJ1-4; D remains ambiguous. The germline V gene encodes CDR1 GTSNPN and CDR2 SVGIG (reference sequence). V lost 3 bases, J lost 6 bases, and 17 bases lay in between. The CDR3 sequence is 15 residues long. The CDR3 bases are TGTGCCTGGAGCGACATTATGAGGAGGGATGAAAAACTGTTTTTT. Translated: CAWSDIMRRDEKLFF.

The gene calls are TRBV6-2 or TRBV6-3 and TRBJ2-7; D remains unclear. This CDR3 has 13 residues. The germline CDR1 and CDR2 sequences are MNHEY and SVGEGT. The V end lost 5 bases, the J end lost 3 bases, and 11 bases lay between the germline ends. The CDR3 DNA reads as TGTGCCAGCAGTCTACTACTGCACTACGAGCAGTACTTC. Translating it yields CASSLLLHYEQYF.

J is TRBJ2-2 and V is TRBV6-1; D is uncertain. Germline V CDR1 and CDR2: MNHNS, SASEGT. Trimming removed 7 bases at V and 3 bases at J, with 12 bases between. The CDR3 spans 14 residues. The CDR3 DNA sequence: TGTGCCAGCAAACTCAGCACCGACACCGGGGAGCTGTTTTTT. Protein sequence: CASKLSTDTGELFF.

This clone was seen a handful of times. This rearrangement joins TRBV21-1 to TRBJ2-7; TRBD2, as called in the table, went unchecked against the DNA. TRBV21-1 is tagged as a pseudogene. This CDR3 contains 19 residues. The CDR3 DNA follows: TGTGCCAGCAGCAAAGCCACGTCCCCCGTTCAGGAGGGCTCCTACGAGCAGTACTTC. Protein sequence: CASSKATSPVQEGSYEQYF.

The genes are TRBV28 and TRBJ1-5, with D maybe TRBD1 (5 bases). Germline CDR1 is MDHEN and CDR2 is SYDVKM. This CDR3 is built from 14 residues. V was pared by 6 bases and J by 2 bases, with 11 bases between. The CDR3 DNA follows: TGTGCCAGCAGCACGGGGACCCGCAATCAGCCCCAGCATTTT. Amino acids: CASSTGTRNQPQHF.

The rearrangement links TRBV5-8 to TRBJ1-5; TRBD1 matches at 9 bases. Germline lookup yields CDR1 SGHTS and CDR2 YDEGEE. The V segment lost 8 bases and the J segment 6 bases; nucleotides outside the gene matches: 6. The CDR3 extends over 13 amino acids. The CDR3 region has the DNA TGTGCCAGTAACCGGGACAGGGCTCAGCCCCAGCATTTT. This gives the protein CASNRDRAQPQHF.

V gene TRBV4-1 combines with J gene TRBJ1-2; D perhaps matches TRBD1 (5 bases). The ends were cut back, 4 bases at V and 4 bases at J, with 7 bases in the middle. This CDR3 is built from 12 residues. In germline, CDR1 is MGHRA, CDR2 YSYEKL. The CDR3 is CASSPGSYGYTF. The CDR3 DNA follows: TGCGCCAGCAGCCCAGGGTCCTATGGCTACACCTTC.

The CDR3 protein is CASSPPRGRYTEAFF. Written as DNA, the CDR3 is TGTGCCAGCAGCCCTCCCAGGGGGAGGTACACTGAAGCTTTCTTT. The rearrangement links TRBV9 to TRBJ1-1; 7 positions agree with TRBD1. Germline V gene sequence: CDR1 SGDLS, CDR2 YYNGEE. There are 15 residues in the CDR3. J was trimmed by 3 bases and V by 4 bases; bases with no gene match: 9.

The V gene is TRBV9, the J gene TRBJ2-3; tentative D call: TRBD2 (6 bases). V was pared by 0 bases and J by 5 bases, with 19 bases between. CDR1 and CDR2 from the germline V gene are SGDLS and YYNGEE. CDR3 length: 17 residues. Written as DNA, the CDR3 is TGTGCCAGCAGCGTAGAACGGGAAGCGGGTAAAGGAGATACGCAGTATTTT. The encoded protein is CASSVEREAGKGDTQYF. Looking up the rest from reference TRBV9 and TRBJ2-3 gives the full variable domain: DSGVTQTPKHLITATGQRVTLRCSPRSGDLSVYWYQQSLDQGLQFLIQYYNGEERAKGNILERFSAQQFPDLHSELNLSSLELGDSALYFCASSVEREAGKGDTQYFGPGTRLTVL.

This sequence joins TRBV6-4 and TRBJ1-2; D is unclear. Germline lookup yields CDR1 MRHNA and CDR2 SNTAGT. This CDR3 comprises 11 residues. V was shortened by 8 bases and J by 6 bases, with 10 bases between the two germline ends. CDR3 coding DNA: TGTGCCAGCGGCAAAACGCATGGCTACACCTTC. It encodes CASGKTHGYTF.

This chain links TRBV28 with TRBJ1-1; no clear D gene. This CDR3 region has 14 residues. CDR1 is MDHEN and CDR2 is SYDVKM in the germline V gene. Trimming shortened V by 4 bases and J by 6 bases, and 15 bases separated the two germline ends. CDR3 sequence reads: CASSWPAPSAEAFF. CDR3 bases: TGTGCCAGCAGTTGGCCAGCCCCTTCGGCTGAAGCTTTCTTT.

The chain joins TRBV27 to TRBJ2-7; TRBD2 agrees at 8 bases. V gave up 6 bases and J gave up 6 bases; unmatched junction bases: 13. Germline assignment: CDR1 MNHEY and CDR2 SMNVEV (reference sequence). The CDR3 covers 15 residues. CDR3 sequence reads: CASRWGLDRVGEQYF. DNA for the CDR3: TGTGCCAGCAGATGGGGACTAGATAGAGTTGGCGAGCAGTACTTC.

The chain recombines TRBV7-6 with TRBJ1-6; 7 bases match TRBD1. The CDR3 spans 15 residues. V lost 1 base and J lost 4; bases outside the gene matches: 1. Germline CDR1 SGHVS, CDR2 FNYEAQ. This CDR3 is CASSLDRGYNSPLHF. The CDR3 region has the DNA TGTGCCAGCAGCTTAGACAGGGGATATAATTCACCCCTCCACTTT. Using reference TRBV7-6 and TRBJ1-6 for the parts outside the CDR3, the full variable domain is GAGVSQSPRYKVTKRGQDVALRCDPISGHVSLYWYRQALGQGPEFLTYFNYEAQQDKSGLPNDRFSAERPEGSISTLTIQRTEQRDSAMYRCASSLDRGYNSPLHFGNGTRLTVT.

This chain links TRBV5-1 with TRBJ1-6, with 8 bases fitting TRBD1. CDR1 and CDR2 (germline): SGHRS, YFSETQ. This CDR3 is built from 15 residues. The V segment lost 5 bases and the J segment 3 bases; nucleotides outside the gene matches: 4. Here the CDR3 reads CASRETGGYNSPLHF. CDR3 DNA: TGCGCCAGCAGGGAAACAGGGGGCTATAATTCACCCCTCCACTTT.

The DNA of the CDR3 is TGTGCCAGCAGTGAATTTAACGAGGGGCCGGGTGGCTACACCTTC. This translates into CASSEFNEGPGGYTF. This chain joins TRBV25-1 and TRBJ1-2; D possibly corresponds to TRBD1 (5 bases). V was trimmed by 1 base and J by 7 bases, leaving 16 bases between them. The CDR3 has 15 residues. Germline CDR1 is MGHDK and CDR2 is SYGVNS.

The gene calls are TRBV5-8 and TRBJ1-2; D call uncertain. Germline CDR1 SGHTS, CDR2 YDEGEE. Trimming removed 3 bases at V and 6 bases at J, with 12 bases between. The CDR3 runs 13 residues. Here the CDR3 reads CASSYSVRHGYTF. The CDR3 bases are TGTGCCAGCAGCTACAGTGTCCGGCATGGCTACACCTTC.

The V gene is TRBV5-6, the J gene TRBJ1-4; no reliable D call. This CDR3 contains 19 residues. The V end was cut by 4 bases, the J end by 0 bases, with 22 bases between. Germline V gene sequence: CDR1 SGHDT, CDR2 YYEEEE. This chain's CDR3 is CASSRLGEGKGPTNEKLFF. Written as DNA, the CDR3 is TGTGCCAGCAGCCGTCTGGGCGAGGGAAAAGGACCAACTAATGAAAAACTGTTTTTT.

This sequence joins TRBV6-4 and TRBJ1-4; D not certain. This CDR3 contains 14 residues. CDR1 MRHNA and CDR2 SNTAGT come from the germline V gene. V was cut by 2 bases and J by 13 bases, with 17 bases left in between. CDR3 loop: CASSDPGAIRVLFF. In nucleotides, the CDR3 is TGTGCCAGCAGTGACCCAGGAGCCATCCGGGTACTGTTTTTT.

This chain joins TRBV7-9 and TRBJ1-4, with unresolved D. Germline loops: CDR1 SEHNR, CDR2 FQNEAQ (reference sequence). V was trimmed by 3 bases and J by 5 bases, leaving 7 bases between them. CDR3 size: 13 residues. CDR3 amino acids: CASSFKENEKLFF. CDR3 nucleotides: TGTGCCAGCAGCTTCAAGGAGAATGAAAAACTGTTTTTT.

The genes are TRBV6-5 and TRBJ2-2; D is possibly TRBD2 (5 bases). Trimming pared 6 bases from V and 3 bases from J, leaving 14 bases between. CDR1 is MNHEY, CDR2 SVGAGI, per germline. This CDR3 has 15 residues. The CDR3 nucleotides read TGTGCCAGCAGCCGACTAAGGGCTGACACCGGGGAGCTGTTTTTT. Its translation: CASSRLRADTGELFF.

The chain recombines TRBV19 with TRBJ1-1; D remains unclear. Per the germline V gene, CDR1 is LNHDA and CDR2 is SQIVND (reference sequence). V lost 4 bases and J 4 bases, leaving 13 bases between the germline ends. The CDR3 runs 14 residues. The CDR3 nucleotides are TGTGCCAGTAGTACTGACACCCGAGGCACTGAAGCTTTCTTT. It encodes CASSTDTRGTEAFF.

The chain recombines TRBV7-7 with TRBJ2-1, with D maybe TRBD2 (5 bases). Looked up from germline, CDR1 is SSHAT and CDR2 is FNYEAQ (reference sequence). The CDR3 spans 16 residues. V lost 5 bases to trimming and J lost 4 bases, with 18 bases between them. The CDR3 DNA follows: TGTGCCAGCAGCCCCCGAGCGGATCTATCGTACAATGAGCAGTTCTTC. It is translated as CASSPRADLSYNEQFF. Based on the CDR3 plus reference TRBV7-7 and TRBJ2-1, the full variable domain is GAGVSQSPRYKVTKRGQDVTLRCDPISSHATLYWYQQALGQGPEFLTYFNYEAQPDKSGLPSDRFSAERPEGSISTLTIQRTEQRDSAMYRCASSPRADLSYNEQFFGPGTRLTVL.

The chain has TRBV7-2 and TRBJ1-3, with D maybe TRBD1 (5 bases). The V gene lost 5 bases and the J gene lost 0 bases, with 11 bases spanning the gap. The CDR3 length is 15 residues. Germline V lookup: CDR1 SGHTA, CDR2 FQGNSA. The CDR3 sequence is CASSPGRASGNTIYF. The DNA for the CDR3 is TGTGCCAGCAGCCCGGGACGGGCCTCTGGAAACACCATATATTTT. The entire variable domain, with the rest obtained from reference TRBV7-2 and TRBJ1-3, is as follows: GAGVSQSPSNKVTEKGKDVELRCDPISGHTALYWYRQSLGQGLEFLIYFQGNSAPDKSGLPSDRFSAERTGGSVSTLTIQRTQQEDSAVYLCASSPGRASGNTIYFGEGSWLTVV.